The rows below give T cell receptor beta chains drawn from one sample of a study of beta chain features in type 1 diabetes. Only in-frame clones appear in the TCRdb table, and some are missing; sequencing was by immunoSEQ multiplex PCR. Of around 340,000 clones listed, around 9.3% are singletons. Source material: central memory CD4+ T cells from blood. The source of these receptors is a man between 25 and 39 years old with type 1 diabetes. Both conserved end residues are part of each CDR3. The order of the fields is D gene, clone size, J gene, V gene, CDR3 protein, CDR3 DNA. The D gene is left open where the match is weak. The listing skips clone size in some rows; elsewhere it reads once, few, many or a size class.

D gene: NA; clone size: many; J gene: TRBJ1-4; V gene: TRBV5-4; CDR3 protein: CASKGLDEKLFF; CDR3 DNA: TGTGCCAGCAAAGGCCTCGATGAAAAACTGTTTTTT
D gene: TRBD1; clone size: few; J gene: TRBJ1-2; V gene: TRBV7-8; CDR3 protein: CASSSHPGTANYGYTF; CDR3 DNA: TGTGCCAGCAGCTCTCATCCCGGGACAGCTAACTATGGCTACACCTTC
D gene: NA; clone size: NA; J gene: TRBJ1-2; V gene: TRBV7-9; CDR3 protein: CASSMTPSDPNGYTF; CDR3 DNA: TGTGCCAGCAGCATGACACCTTCGGACCCCAATGGCTACACCTTC
D gene: NA; clone size: many; J gene: TRBJ1-1; V gene: TRBV5-1; CDR3 protein: CASSYATTNTEAFF; CDR3 DNA: TGCGCCAGCAGCTACGCCACAACGAACACTGAAGCTTTCTTT
D gene: TRBD1; clone size: many; J gene: TRBJ1-6; V gene: TRBV19; CDR3 protein: CASILRTGRNNSPLHF; CDR3 DNA: TGTGCCAGTATCCTCAGGACAGGAAGGAATAATTCACCCCTCCACTTT
D gene: NA; clone size: many; J gene: TRBJ2-3; V gene: TRBV11-3; CDR3 protein: CASSLSRTDTQYF; CDR3 DNA: TGTGCCAGCAGCCTTTCCCGCACAGATACGCAGTATTTT
D gene: NA; clone size: many; J gene: TRBJ1-2; V gene: TRBV29-1; CDR3 protein: CSVERPGYGYTF; CDR3 DNA: TGCAGCGTTGAACGTCCAGGGTATGGCTACACCTTC
D gene: NA; clone size: few; J gene: TRBJ1-4; V gene: TRBV29-1; CDR3 protein: CSVVGPANEKLFF; CDR3 DNA: TGCAGCGTTGTCGGACCCGCCAATGAAAAACTGTTTTTT
D gene: NA; clone size: NA; J gene: TRBJ1-2; V gene: TRBV29-1; CDR3 protein: CSVATNYGYTF; CDR3 DNA: TGCAGCGTTGCTACTAACTATGGCTACACCTTC
D gene: TRBD2; clone size: NA; J gene: TRBJ2-4; V gene: TRBV7-2; CDR3 protein: CASSPTLAGGPIIQYF; CDR3 DNA: TGTGCCAGCAGCCCCACCCTAGCGGGGGGGCCGATCATTCAGTACTTC
D gene: NA; clone size: NA; J gene: TRBJ2-5; V gene: TRBV7-2; CDR3 protein: CASSLDGGRQETQYF; CDR3 DNA: TGTGCCAGCAGCTTAGATGGTGGGAGGCAAGAGACCCAGTACTTC
D gene: NA; clone size: NA; J gene: TRBJ2-5; V gene: TRBV30; CDR3 protein: CAWADSRETQYF; CDR3 DNA: TGTGCCTGGGCGGACAGTAGAGAGACCCAGTACTTC
D gene: NA; clone size: few; J gene: TRBJ2-3; V gene: TRBV7-2; CDR3 protein: CASSLVGSRGTDTQYF; CDR3 DNA: TGTGCCAGCAGCTTAGTGGGTAGCAGGGGCACAGATACGCAGTATTTT
D gene: NA; clone size: few; J gene: TRBJ2-1; V gene: TRBV11-3; CDR3 protein: CASSLGGTNEQFF; CDR3 DNA: TGTGCCAGCAGCTTAGGCGGGACCAATGAGCAGTTCTTC
D gene: NA; clone size: NA; J gene: TRBJ1-5; V gene: TRBV7-7; CDR3 protein: CASSLGGVYSNQPQHF; CDR3 DNA: TGTGCCAGCAGCTTAGGGGGGGTTTATAGCAATCAGCCCCAGCATTTT
D gene: TRBD1; clone size: many; J gene: TRBJ2-4; V gene: TRBV5-1; CDR3 protein: CASSLGQGWSENIQYF; CDR3 DNA: TGCGCCAGCAGCTTGGGACAGGGCTGGTCGGAAAACATTCAGTACTTC
D gene: NA; clone size: few; J gene: TRBJ2-3; V gene: TRBV5-1; CDR3 protein: CASSLRATANTDTQYF; CDR3 DNA: TGCGCCAGCAGCTTGAGGGCCACTGCTAACACAGATACGCAGTATTTT
D gene: NA; clone size: NA; J gene: TRBJ2-4; V gene: TRBV9; CDR3 protein: CASSVGGGAKNIQYF; CDR3 DNA: TGTGCCAGCAGCGTAGGCGGTGGTGCCAAAAACATTCAGTACTTC
D gene: NA; clone size: NA; J gene: TRBJ1-6; V gene: TRBV6-1; CDR3 protein: CASSEQINSPLHF; CDR3 DNA: TGTGCCAGCAGTGAACAGATTAATTCACCCCTCCACTTT
D gene: NA; clone size: NA; J gene: TRBJ1-5; V gene: TRBV7-2; CDR3 protein: CASSLAGRQPQHF; CDR3 DNA: TGTGCCAGCAGCTTAGCGGGGAGGCAGCCCCAGCATTTT
D gene: NA; clone size: NA; J gene: TRBJ1-2; V gene: TRBV7-2; CDR3 protein: CASSLRRDTNYGYTF; CDR3 DNA: TGTGCCAGCAGCCTCCGCCGGGACACTAACTATGGCTACACCTTC
D gene: TRBD2; clone size: many; J gene: TRBJ2-2; V gene: TRBV19; CDR3 protein: CASTPRGAGNTGELFF; CDR3 DNA: TGTGCCAGTACGCCCCGAGGAGCGGGAAACACCGGGGAGCTGTTTTTT
D gene: NA; clone size: many; J gene: TRBJ2-4; V gene: TRBV27; CDR3 protein: CASRAGGAKNIQYF; CDR3 DNA: TGTGCCAGCAGGGCAGGCGGCGCCAAAAACATTCAGTACTTC
D gene: TRBD1; clone size: few; J gene: TRBJ1-1; V gene: TRBV27; CDR3 protein: CASKTGRTEAFF; CDR3 DNA: TGTGCCAGCAAGACAGGGCGCACTGAAGCTTTCTTT
D gene: TRBD1; clone size: few; J gene: TRBJ1-2; V gene: TRBV4-3; CDR3 protein: CASSQASTGVDGYTF; CDR3 DNA: TGCGCCAGCAGCCAAGCGTCTACAGGGGTGGATGGCTACACCTTC
D gene: NA; clone size: few; J gene: TRBJ2-1; V gene: TRBV28; CDR3 protein: CASTRPDNEQFF; CDR3 DNA: TGTGCCAGCACCCGCCCCGATAATGAGCAGTTCTTC
D gene: TRBD1; clone size: few; J gene: TRBJ2-7; V gene: TRBV7-2; CDR3 protein: CASSIWTGAREQYF; CDR3 DNA: TGTGCCAGCAGCATCTGGACAGGGGCGAGGGAGCAGTACTTC
D gene: NA; clone size: NA; J gene: TRBJ1-1; V gene: TRBV28; CDR3 protein: CASMGAAVLAFF; CDR3 DNA: TGTGCCAGCATGGGGGCCGCGGTTCTGGCTTTCTTT
D gene: TRBD2; clone size: NA; J gene: TRBJ2-4; V gene: TRBV7-2; CDR3 protein: CASSRAGLDLIQYF; CDR3 DNA: TGTGCCAGCAGCCGAGCGGGACTAGATTTGATTCAGTACTTC
D gene: NA; clone size: NA; J gene: TRBJ1-5; V gene: TRBV19; CDR3 protein: CASSIDRSRPEGHF; CDR3 DNA: TGTGCCAGTAGTATAGATCGATCCCGGCCTGAAGGGCATTTT
D gene: NA; clone size: NA; J gene: TRBJ2-3; V gene: TRBV27; CDR3 protein: CASSFRGASTDTQYF; CDR3 DNA: TGTGCCAGCAGTTTCCGGGGTGCTAGCACAGATACGCAGTATTTT
D gene: NA; clone size: NA; J gene: TRBJ1-2; V gene: TRBV4-3; CDR3 protein: CASSQDRNYGYTF; CDR3 DNA: TGCGCCAGCAGCCAAGATCGCAACTATGGCTACACCTTC